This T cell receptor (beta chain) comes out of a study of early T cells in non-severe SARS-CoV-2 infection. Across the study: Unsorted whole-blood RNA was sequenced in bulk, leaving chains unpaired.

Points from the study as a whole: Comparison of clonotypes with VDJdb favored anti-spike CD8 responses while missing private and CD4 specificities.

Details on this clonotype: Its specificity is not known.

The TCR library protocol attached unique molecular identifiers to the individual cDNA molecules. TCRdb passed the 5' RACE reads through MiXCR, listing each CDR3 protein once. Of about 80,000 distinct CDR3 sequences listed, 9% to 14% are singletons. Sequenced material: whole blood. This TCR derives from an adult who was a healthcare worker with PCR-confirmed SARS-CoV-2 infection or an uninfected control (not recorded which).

CDR3 sequence reads: CASSLGDSLNTEAFF. In nucleotides, the CDR3 is TGCGCCAGCAGCTTGGGGGACAGCCTGAACACTGAAGCTTTCTTT. This sequence joins TRBV5-1 and TRBJ1-1; 7 bases match TRBD1. CDR3 length: 15 residues. Trimming removed 0 bases from V and 0 bases from J; junction bases left unmatched: 2. Germline values: CDR1 SGHRS, CDR2 YFSETQ.